This T cell receptor beta chain was found in a study of blood T cell repertoires in COVID-19. Data came from immunoSEQ multiplex PCR; TCRdb stores just in-frame clones and leaves some out. The table includes 200,000 or so clones, over 80% detected once. The sequencing input was peripheral blood. The receptor comes from a woman in her 30s with acute or convalescent COVID-19.

CDR3 in amino acids: CASTLLNEQFF. CDR3 nucleotides: TGTGCCAGCACCCTACTCAATGAGCAGTTCTTC. This chain joins TRBV6-5 and TRBJ2-1, with D uncertain. Between the trimmed V and J ends, which lost 7 bases and 6 bases, there was a span of 7 bases. The length of the CDR3 is 11 residues. Germline V gene sequence: CDR1 MNHEY, CDR2 SVGAGI.